One sample yielded the 18 T cell receptor beta chains listed below, sequenced in a study of beta chain features in type 1 diabetes. What was sequenced were expressed TCRB transcripts, since all of the isolated RNA had been reverse transcribed. Produced via immunoSEQ multiplex PCR; TCRdb's table is partial and in-frame only. The sample has about 330,000 clones, 11% seen once; the top ten hold over 0.015%. Sequencing was done on a sample of naive CD4+ T cells from blood. Receptor source: a woman aged 25-40 years in good health.

The chain couples TRBV28 to TRBJ2-2; the D is unclear. Germline V lookup: CDR1 MDHEN, CDR2 SYDVKM. V was pared by 4 bases and J by 7 bases, with 10 bases between. This CDR3 region has 13 residues. The CDR3 region is CASSYPHSGELFF. DNA for the CDR3: TGTGCCAGCAGTTACCCGCACAGCGGGGAGCTGTTTTTT. The whole variable domain, filled in from reference TRBV28 and TRBJ2-2, reads DVKVTQSSRYLVKRTGEKVFLECVQDMDHENMFWYRQDPGLGLRLIYFSYDVKMKEKGDIPEGYSVSREKKERFSLILESASTNQTSMYLCASSYPHSGELFFGEGSRLTVL.

The J gene is TRBJ2-7, the V gene TRBV6-6, with 7 bases fitting TRBD2. Germline CDR1 is MNHNY and CDR2 is SVGAGI (reference sequence). V lost 6 bases to trimming and J lost 2 bases; unmatched junction nucleotides: 10. The CDR3 contains 15 residues. The CDR3 sequence: CASRPGLAETYEQYF. CDR3 in DNA: TGTGCCAGCAGACCCGGGCTAGCGGAAACCTACGAGCAGTACTTC.

This chain joins TRBV7-9 and TRBJ2-5, with D unclear. The DNA end favors TRBJ2-7, so the J call may be wrong. The germline gives CDR1 SEHNR, CDR2 FQNEAQ (reference sequence). This CDR3 contains 13 residues. The CDR3 sequence: CASRGRNSYEQYF. The CDR3 DNA sequence: TGTGCCAGCAGAGGCAGGAACTCCTACGAGCAGTACTTC.

The rearrangement uses TRBV10-3 and TRBJ2-7; maybe TRBD1 (6 bases). Germline V gene sequence: CDR1 ENHRY, CDR2 SYGVKD. CDR3 size: 13 residues. The V end lost 10 bases, the J end lost 4 bases, and 17 bases lay between the germline ends. This CDR3 is CATSGQPNYEQYF. In nucleotides, the CDR3 is TGTGCCACCTCGGGACAACCGAATTACGAGCAGTACTTC.

This clone was seen more than once but under ten times. The rearrangement joins TRBV6-5 to TRBJ2-1, with TRBD1 as a possible D gene (5 bases). Germline V gene lookup returns CDR1 MNHEY and CDR2 SVGAGI. Trimming stripped 6 bases from V and 3 bases from J, with 12 bases between. The CDR3 is 14 residues long. CDR3 sequence (DNA): TGTGCCAGCAGGGCGGACATTCTCTACAATGAGCAGTTCTTC. Its translation: CASRADILYNEQFF.

The rearrangement links TRBV19 to TRBJ1-5, with D tentatively TRBD1 (5 bases). The CDR3 is 13 amino acids. Trimming removed 5 bases at V and 4 bases at J, with 9 bases between. CDR1 and CDR2 (germline): LNHDA, SQIVND (reference sequence). The CDR3 protein is CASSLQVNQPQHF. The CDR3 DNA reads TGTGCCAGTAGTCTACAGGTTAATCAGCCCCAGCATTTT.

This chain links TRBV5-1 with TRBJ2-5, with 8 bases that match TRBD2. The CDR3 consists of 15 residues. CDR1 is SGHRS and CDR2 is YFSETQ in the germline V gene. After removal of 4 bases from V and 5 bases from J, the junction contained 10 bases not matched to a gene. The CDR3 DNA reads TGCGCCAGCAGCCACGGAGCGGGAGTAGGGGAGACCCAGTACTTC. Protein: CASSHGAGVGETQYF.

The chain couples TRBV5-6 to TRBJ2-1; 8 bases are shared with TRBD1. Germline V gene data show CDR1 as SGHDT and CDR2 as YYEEEE. V was clipped by 4 bases and J by 3 bases; unmatched bases: 6. This CDR3 has 15 residues. CDR3: CASSRSDRDYNEQFF. CDR3 nucleotide sequence: TGTGCCAGCAGCCGGTCGGACAGGGACTACAATGAGCAGTTCTTC.

The gene calls are TRBV7-2 and TRBJ1-1; 8 bases align to TRBD1. Germline loops: CDR1 SGHTA, CDR2 FQGNSA. The CDR3 is 16 amino acids. V was clipped by 6 bases and J by 0 bases; unmatched bases: 9. CDR3 protein: CASSLRTGSVNTEAFF. DNA of the CDR3: TGTGCCAGCAGTTTAAGGACAGGGTCGGTGAACACTGAAGCTTTCTTT.

This clone was picked up a small number of times. CDR3 sequence reads: CASSLQGGSNQPQHF. In DNA form, the CDR3 reads TGTGCCAGCAGCTTACAGGGTGGTAGCAATCAGCCCCAGCATTTT. V usage is TRBV7-9 and J usage is TRBJ1-5; maybe TRBD1 (5 bases). From germline, CDR1 is SEHNR and CDR2 FQNEAQ (reference sequence). The CDR3 length is 15 residues. Trimming took off 2 bases at V and 0 bases at J, with 8 bases between the two ends.

This clone has a handful of counts. This chain uses TRBV5-4 with TRBJ1-2; 7 bases are shared with TRBD1. Losses at the gene ends were 3 bases for V and 3 bases for J; bases not matched to a gene: 11. This CDR3 is 16 amino acids long. Germline V lookup: CDR1 SGHNT, CDR2 YYREEE (reference sequence). The CDR3 here is CASSSGGGGLYYGYTF. The CDR3 bases are TGTGCCAGCAGCTCGGGAGGGGGCGGATTGTACTATGGCTACACCTTC.

This chain uses TRBV5-4 with TRBJ2-7; TRBD2 aligns across 10 bases. CDR1 is SGHNT and CDR2 is YYREEE in the germline V gene (reference sequence). V shed 4 bases and J 3 bases; nucleotides not matched to a gene: 13. The CDR3 is 17 residues long. The CDR3 bases are TGTGCCAGCAGCCCTTCTAGCGGGAGCGTCTCGCTCTACGAGCAGTACTTC. It translates to CASSPSSGSVSLYEQYF.

The sample holds a few counts of this clone. V gene TRBV4-3 combines with J gene TRBJ2-5; TRBD1 matches 9 bases. The CDR3 spans 18 residues. The germline CDR1 and CDR2 sequences are LGHNA and YSLEER. V gave up 1 base and J gave up 4 bases; unmatched junction bases: 13. CDR3 protein: CASSQGSWGQGRRETQYF. CDR3 DNA sequence: TGCGCCAGCAGCCAAGGGTCCTGGGGACAGGGACGGAGAGAGACCCAGTACTTC.

This clone has more than one count but fewer than ten. This chain connects TRBV6-5 to TRBJ2-1; 14 bases line up with TRBD2. V lost 4 bases and J lost 5; bases outside the gene matches: 4. CDR1 and CDR2 (germline): MNHEY, SVGAGI. The CDR3 consists of 16 residues. CDR3 coding DNA: TGTGCCAGCAGTTGGACTAGCGGGAGGTACGACAATGAGCAGTTCTTC. This translates into CASSWTSGRYDNEQFF.

This clone was seen a handful of times. This chain links TRBV5-1 with TRBJ2-5, with TRBD2 identical over 9 bases. V lost 5 bases, J lost 5 bases, and 10 bases stayed unmatched. The germline V gene has CDR1 SGHRS and CDR2 YFSETQ. The CDR3 extends over 15 amino acids. The CDR3 DNA reads as TGCGCCAGCAGTAAGGTAGCGGGAGTACAGGAGACCCAGTACTTC. Its protein is CASSKVAGVQETQYF.

This clone was seen more than once but under ten times. V and J are TRBV28 and TRBJ1-1, with a weak D call TRBD1 (5 bases). The CDR3 extends over 11 amino acids. Germline CDR1 reads MDHEN; CDR2 reads SYDVKM. The V end lost 8 bases, the J end lost 3 bases, and 7 bases lay between the germline ends. The CDR3 loop is CASVTDTEAFF. In DNA, the CDR3 is TGTGCCAGCGTGACAGACACTGAAGCTTTCTTT. Full variable domain (outside the CDR3, taken from reference TRBV28 and TRBJ1-1): DVKVTQSSRYLVKRTGEKVFLECVQDMDHENMFWYRQDPGLGLRLIYFSYDVKMKEKGDIPEGYSVSREKKERFSLILESASTNQTSMYLCASVTDTEAFFGQGTRLTVV.

This chain uses TRBV5-6 with TRBJ1-2; unclear D gene. The CDR3 consists of 14 residues. CDR1 is SGHDT and CDR2 is YYEEEE in the germline V gene. V lost 9 bases, J lost 5 bases, and 20 bases lay in between. CDR3 in DNA: TGTGCCACCGGAGGGAGGGAGAGTCGTTATGGCTACACCTTC. It yields the protein CATGGRESRYGYTF.

J is TRBJ2-3 and V is TRBV18; D might be TRBD1 (6 bases). Looked up from germline, CDR1 is KGHSH and CDR2 is LQKENI. This CDR3 has 15 residues. The ends were cut back, 2 bases at V and 2 bases at J, with 11 bases in the middle. The CDR3 spells CASSPVTGITDTQYF. The DNA of the CDR3 is TGTGCCAGCTCACCAGTTACAGGGATCACAGATACGCAGTATTTT.